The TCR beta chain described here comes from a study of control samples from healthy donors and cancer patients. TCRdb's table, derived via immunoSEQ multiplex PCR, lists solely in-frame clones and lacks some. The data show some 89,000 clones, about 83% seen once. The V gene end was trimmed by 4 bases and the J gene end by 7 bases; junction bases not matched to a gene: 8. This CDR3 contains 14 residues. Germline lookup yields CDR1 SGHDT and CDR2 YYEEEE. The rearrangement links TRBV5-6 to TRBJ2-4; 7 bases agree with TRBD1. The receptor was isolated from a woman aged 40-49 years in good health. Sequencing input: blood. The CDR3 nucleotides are TGTGCCAGCAGCAAGGAGACAGGGATGAACATTCAGTACTTC. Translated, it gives CASSKETGMNIQYF. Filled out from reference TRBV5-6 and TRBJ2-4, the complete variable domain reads DAGVTQSPTHLIKTRGQQVTLRCSPKSGHDTVSWYQQALGQGPQFIFQYYEEEERQRGNFPDRFSGHQFPNYSSELNVNALLLGDSALYLCASSKETGMNIQYFGAGTRLSVL.